Presented here are 15 T cell receptor beta chains from one specimen sequenced in a study of PD-1 blockade in mismatch repair-deficient tumors. Libraries were prepared by immunoSEQ multiplex PCR; TCRdb keeps only in-frame clonotypes and omits some of them. In the table there are tens of thousands of clones, approximately 81% of which are singletons. Specimen: peripheral blood, collected 12 weeks after starting pembrolizumab. The receptors derive from an adult with mismatch repair-deficient cancer.

This chain joins TRBV19 and TRBJ2-6; no reliable D call. The CDR3 length is 16 residues. The germline V gene encodes CDR1 LNHDA and CDR2 SQIVND (reference sequence). Deletions cut 3 bases from V and 3 bases from J, with 12 bases between. This chain's CDR3 is CASSIPDIGGANVLTF. For the CDR3, the DNA is TGTGCCAGTAGTATCCCGGATATCGGTGGGGCCAACGTCCTGACTTTC.

J is TRBJ2-2 and V is TRBV5-6; 7 bases line up with TRBD2. V shed 0 bases and J 5 bases; nucleotides not matched to a gene: 7. This CDR3 has 16 amino acids. CDR1 SGHDT and CDR2 YYEEEE come from the germline V gene. The DNA for the CDR3 is TGTGCCAGCAGCTTGGCAGGGCTAGCGGTTACCGGGGAGCTGTTTTTT. Protein sequence: CASSLAGLAVTGELFF.

V usage is TRBV7-2 and J usage is TRBJ2-1; TRBD2 aligns across 8 bases. Germline V gene lookup returns CDR1 SGHTA and CDR2 FQGNSA. This CDR3 comprises 17 residues. J gave up 10 bases and V 2 bases, and 16 bases lay outside the gene matches. CDR3 region: CASSLLLGLVILEEQFF. CDR3 sequence (DNA): TGTGCCAGCAGCTTACTCCTGGGACTAGTGATCCTTGAGGAGCAGTTCTTC.

This clone has just a few counts. The J gene is TRBJ1-1, the V gene TRBV11-2; D remains ambiguous. The CDR3 length is 13 residues. From germline, CDR1 is SGHAT and CDR2 FQNNGV. V was trimmed by 0 bases and J by 4 bases, leaving 6 bases between them. The CDR3 here is CASSLDSVTEAFF. The CDR3 coding sequence is TGTGCCAGCAGCTTAGATTCGGTCACTGAAGCTTTCTTT.

The J gene is TRBJ2-3, the V gene TRBV7-2; TRBD2 aligns across 12 bases. The CDR3 is 17 amino acids. Germline trimming cut 1 base from V and 6 bases from J; bases unmatched to any gene: 8. Looked up from germline, CDR1 is SGHTA and CDR2 is FQGNSA. The DNA for the CDR3 is TGTGCCAGCAGCTTAGGGTCTAGCGGGAGGGCCTTCGATACGCAGTATTTT. This codes for CASSLGSSGRAFDTQYF.

J is TRBJ2-2 and V is TRBV5-1; no clear D. Germline V lookup: CDR1 SGHRS, CDR2 YFSETQ. The ends were cut back, 0 bases at V and 4 bases at J, with 10 bases in the middle. This CDR3 has 15 amino acids. The CDR3 is CASSLDTKGTGELFF. In DNA, the CDR3 is TGCGCCAGCAGCTTGGATACCAAAGGCACCGGGGAGCTGTTTTTT.

The genes are TRBV25-1 and TRBJ2-1, with D perhaps assigned TRBD1 or TRBD2 (5 bases each). V lost 1 base to trimming and J lost 2 bases, with 12 bases between them. This CDR3 has 16 residues. CDR1 is MGHDK, CDR2 SYGVNS, per germline. The CDR3 DNA is TGTGCCAGCAGTGAATTCTTTGGGGGAGCCTACAATGAGCAGTTCTTC. Amino acid sequence: CASSEFFGGAYNEQFF. Using reference TRBV25-1 and TRBJ2-1 for the parts outside the CDR3, the full variable domain is EADIYQTPRYLVIGTGKKITLECSQTMGHDKMYWYQQDPGMELHLIHYSYGVNSTEKGDLSSESTVSRIRTEHFPLTLESARPSHTSQYLCASSEFFGGAYNEQFFGPGTRLTVL.

The chain uses TRBV9 and TRBJ2-1; 9 bases agree with TRBD2. This CDR3 has 15 residues. Germline trimming cut 2 bases from V and 5 bases from J; bases unmatched to any gene: 5. Germline assignment: CDR1 SGDLS and CDR2 YYNGEE. The CDR3, as DNA: TGTGCCAGCAGCGTTAGCGGGAGACTCCACAATGAGCAGTTCTTC. This translates into CASSVSGRLHNEQFF.

The gene calls are TRBV4-2 and TRBJ1-1, with a weak D call TRBD1 (5 bases). The CDR3 runs 14 residues. Trimming removed 2 bases from V and 5 bases from J, with 12 bases in between. Germline V gene sequence: CDR1 LGHNA, CDR2 YNFKEQ. The CDR3 sequence: CASSQLFGGTEAFF. Written as DNA, the CDR3 is TGTGCCAGCAGCCAACTATTTGGGGGAACTGAAGCTTTCTTT.

This clone was detected once. V gene TRBV11-2 combines with J gene TRBJ2-7, with D possibly TRBD2 on 7 matching bases. Trimming removed 5 bases at V and 0 bases at J, with 14 bases between. The CDR3 is 15 amino acids. Germline V gene data show CDR1 as SGHAT and CDR2 as FQNNGV. CDR3 loop: CASSEGGARSYEQYF. CDR3 DNA: TGTGCCAGCAGCGAGGGGGGGGCGCGCTCCTACGAGCAGTACTTC. Supplemented by reference TRBV11-2 and TRBJ2-7, the full variable domain reads EAGVAQSPRYKIIEKRQSVAFWCNPISGHATLYWYQQILGQGPKLLIQFQNNGVVDDSQLPKDRFSAERLKGVDSTLKIQPAKLEDSAVYLCASSEGGARSYEQYFGPGTRLTVT.

The rearrangement uses TRBV29-1 and TRBJ2-4, with 14 bases fitting TRBD2. Germline V gene lookup returns CDR1 SQVTM and CDR2 ANQGSEA. With V trimmed by 7 bases and J by 12 bases, 5 bases remained unmatched. The CDR3 runs 12 residues. The CDR3 DNA follows: TGCAGCGCTGGGGGGACTAGCGGGAGTCAGTACTTC. Translating it yields CSAGGTSGSQYF.

This rearrangement joins TRBV4-3 to TRBJ1-4; 7 nucleotides match TRBD1. The V gene's germline CDR1 is LGHNA and CDR2 YSLEER. V dropped 6 bases and J dropped 4; count of bases not matched to a gene: 8. CDR3 size: 15 residues. The CDR3 protein is CASRYRDSNNEKLFF. CDR3 coding DNA: TGCGCCAGCAGATACCGGGACAGCAATAATGAAAAACTGTTTTTT.

This chain joins TRBV4-3 and TRBJ2-1, with 8 bases lining up with TRBD1. CDR1 is LGHNA, CDR2 YSLEER, per germline. The CDR3 runs to 14 residues. The V segment lost 6 bases and the J segment 8 bases; nucleotides outside the gene matches: 9. CDR3: CASSPGQGSDEQFF. CDR3 bases: TGCGCCAGCAGTCCTGGACAGGGTTCGGATGAGCAGTTCTTC.

J is TRBJ2-5 and V is TRBV29-1; no reliable D call. In germline, CDR1 is SQVTM, CDR2 ANQGSEA. V was clipped by 6 bases and J by 3 bases, with 5 bases between them. The CDR3 is 10 residues long. The chain's CDR3 is CSVKEETQYF. Here the CDR3 DNA reads TGCAGCGTAAAAGAAGAGACCCAGTACTTC. The variable domain in full, with the rest retrieved from reference TRBV29-1 and TRBJ2-5, is SAVISQKPSRDICQRGTSLTIQCQVDSQVTMMFWYRQQPGQSLTLIATANQGSEATYESGFVIDKFPISRPNLTFSTLTVSNMSPEDSSIYLCSVKEETQYFGPGTRLLVL.

This clone has a single count. The chain has TRBV6-6 and TRBJ2-6, with D hard to call. The CDR3 length is 15 residues. Germline V gene lookup returns CDR1 MNHNY and CDR2 SVGAGI (reference sequence). V dropped 4 bases and J dropped 1 base, with 8 bases sitting between them. The CDR3 protein is CASSFAGSGANVLTF. The CDR3 nucleotides are TGTGCCAGCAGTTTTGCCGGATCTGGGGCCAACGTCCTGACTTTC.